These T cell receptor beta chains were read from a single sample in a study of quantifying T cell responses using KT2 cells. TCRdb re-derived calls from the UMI-ligation and nested PCR reads in MiXCR, one entry per CDR3 protein. Of fewer than 60,000 distinct CDR3 sequences in the sample, 9.5% to 13% are singletons; the top ten hold 10%. The sequenced material came from PBMCs spiked with cells of the T cell clone KT2. These receptors were collected from a human donor. Each CDR3 is given without its conserved first and last residue.

TRBV20-1 SARDWEGYSVEQY
TRBV12-3/TRBV12-4 ASSLLRTGNGYGYT
TRBV12-3/TRBV12-4 ASSLDSGDTEAF
TRBV12-3/TRBV12-4 ASRSRGSYNEQF
TRBV12-3/TRBV12-4 ASSPQGNTGELF
TRBV4-1 ASSQGFWSGVATNEKLF
TRBV7-2 ASSKGLNSYNEQF
TRBV12-3/TRBV12-4 ASSWLNREWGYT
TRBV20-1 SASPEDEQF
TRBV7-2 ASSTGYQPQH
TRBV7-1 ASRYGQATDTQY
TRBV29-1 SVRQGAAEAF
TRBV6-1 ASSEARETINEQF
TRBV10-2 ASSQAGFTDTQY
TRBV15 ATSPGAGGGSYNEQF
TRBV21-1 ASSLVGEQF
TRBV27 ASSPGQVPGGNEQF
TRBV3-1 ASSQDQLGQGYSPLH
TRBV7-2 ASSSQRGGRKDTQY
TRBV27 ASSSYQVQKTDTQY
TRBV6-1 ASSYDRGNQPQH
TRBV7-8 ASSPPLRGGRNEQF
TRBV6-4 ASSDGQGADTQY
TRBV15 ATSRGVGGSYEQY
TRBV18 ASSPRQGETYEQY
TRBV10-2 ASSGVRDREAF
TRBV20-1 SATIPVTGWGRSYNEQF
TRBV5-1 ASSLYGQKNTEAF
TRBV14 ASSQIGSIFEAF
TRBV4-3 ASSRDSLAGRADTQY
TRBV2 ASSGQGANYGYT
TRBV5-1 ASYQFDRDQETQY
TRBV11-2 ASRGLAGGNEQF
TRBV12-3/TRBV12-4 ASSLLRQPQH
TRBV10-2 ASTATGGALETQY
TRBV9 ASSVEGLAGNEQF
TRBV7-2 ASSLGMGSFAYEQY
TRBV12-5 ASQLEDTEAF
TRBV3-1 ASSQQGNYGYT
TRBV6-5 ASTNFRRGSDTEAF
TRBV14 ASSQGGYARATYEQY
TRBV6-5 ASSYGIPGQGRTEAF
TRBV2 ASTGGEGRSRLYNEQF
TRBV20-1 SARSGRDEQF
TRBV4-1 ASSQSESRQGLREKLF
TRBV19 ASSIRAGERNQPQH
TRBV7-8 ASSLRDREYSNQPQH
TRBV27 ASSLSRGGAEKLF
TRBV7-2 ASSLGGQASYGYT
TRBV24-1 ATKRGDTQY
TRBV2 ASTVQGPSYEQY
TRBV12-3/TRBV12-4 ASSQGQLIAGGNQPQH
TRBV6-5 ASRPGRQGLYNSPLH
TRBV6-1 ASTTGGYNEQF
TRBV6-6 ASSYSGTSGTTDTQY
TRBV30 AWRAPLWTGGNSPLH
TRBV11-3 ASSLEWTGEGIPTKNIQY
TRBV27 ASSSSGTGGPTEAF
TRBV19 ASSIKGSLNEQF